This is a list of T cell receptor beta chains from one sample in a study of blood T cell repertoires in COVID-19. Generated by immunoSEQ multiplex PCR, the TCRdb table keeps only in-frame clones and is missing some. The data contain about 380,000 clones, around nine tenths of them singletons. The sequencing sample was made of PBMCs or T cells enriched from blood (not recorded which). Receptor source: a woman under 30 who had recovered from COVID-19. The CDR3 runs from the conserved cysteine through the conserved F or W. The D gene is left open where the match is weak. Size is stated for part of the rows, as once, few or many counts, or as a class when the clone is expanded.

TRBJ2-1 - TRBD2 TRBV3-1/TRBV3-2 CASSPGGPYNEQFF TGTGCCAGCAGCCCGGGAGGTCCTTACAATGAGCAGTTCTTC
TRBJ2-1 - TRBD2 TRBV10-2 CATTAGGPPLRQFF TGCGCCACCACCGCGGGGGGCCCCCCTTTAAGGCAGTTCTTC
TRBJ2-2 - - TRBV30 CAWSGYNTGELFF TGTGCCTGGAGCGGGTATAACACCGGGGAGCTGTTTTTT
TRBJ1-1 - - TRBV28 CASSLPVNTEAFF TGTGCCAGCAGTCTCCCAGTGAACACTGAAGCTTTCTTT
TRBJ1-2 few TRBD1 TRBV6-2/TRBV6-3 CASTPGQGMDYGYTF TGTGCCAGCACCCCGGGACAGGGGATGGACTATGGCTACACCTTC
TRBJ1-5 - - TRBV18 CASSPPRVTQPQHF TGTGCCAGCTCACCACCCAGGGTCACTCAGCCCCAGCATTTT
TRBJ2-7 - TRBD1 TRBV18 CASSRDRQYEQYF TGTGCCAGCTCACGGGACAGGCAATACGAGCAGTACTTC
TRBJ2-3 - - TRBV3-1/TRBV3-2 CASSQDARGTQYF TGTGCCAGCAGCCAAGACGCCAGAGGTACGCAGTATTTT
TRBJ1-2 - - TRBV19 CASSITDTYGYTF TGTGCCAGTAGTATAACTGATACGTATGGCTACACCTTC
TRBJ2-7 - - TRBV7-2 CASSLASGGEWYEQYF TGTGCCAGCAGCTTAGCCTCGGGCGGGGAATGGTACGAGCAGTACTTC
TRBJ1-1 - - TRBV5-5 CASSSSQTLNTEAFF TGTGCCAGCAGCTCTTCCCAGACATTAAACACTGAAGCTTTCTTT
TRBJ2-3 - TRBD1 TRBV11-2 CASSLGWDRGTDTQYF TGTGCCAGCAGCTTAGGATGGGACAGGGGCACAGATACGCAGTATTTT
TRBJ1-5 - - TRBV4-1 CASSQESGTNQPQHF TGCGCCAGCAGCCAAGAATCGGGTACAAATCAGCCCCAGCATTTT
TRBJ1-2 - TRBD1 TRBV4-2 CASSQETGIVNYGYTF TGTGCCAGCAGCCAGGAGACAGGGATCGTCAACTATGGCTACACCTTC
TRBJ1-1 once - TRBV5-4 CASSMDIGNTEAFF TGTGCCAGCAGTATGGACATCGGGAACACTGAAGCTTTCTTT
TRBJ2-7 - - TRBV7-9 CASSLGRAYEQYF TGTGCCAGCAGCTTAGGTCGGGCCTACGAGCAGTACTTC
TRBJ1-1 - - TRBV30 CAWKQDRSEAFF TGTGCCTGGAAACAAGACAGATCTGAAGCTTTCTTT
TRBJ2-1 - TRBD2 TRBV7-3 CASSSPGLARVEQFF TGTGCCAGCAGCTCGCCGGGACTAGCTAGGGTGGAGCAGTTCTTC
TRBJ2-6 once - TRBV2 CATQNQAGPGANVLTF TGTGCCACCCAAAACCAGGCCGGCCCTGGGGCCAACGTCCTGACTTTC
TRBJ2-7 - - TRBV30 CAWSPTPYEQYF TGTGCCTGGTCCCCCACACCCTACGAGCAGTACTTC
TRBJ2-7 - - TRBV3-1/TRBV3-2 CASSQAVRESSYEQYF TGTGCCAGCAGCCAAGCCGTACGGGAGAGCTCCTACGAGCAGTACTTC
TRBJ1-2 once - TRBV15 CATSRDPQGLTMGYTF TGTGCCACCAGCAGAGATCCGCAGGGGTTAACTATGGGCTACACCTTC
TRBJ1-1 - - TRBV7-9 CASAERPGKTTEAFF TGTGCCAGCGCCGAACGGCCAGGGAAGACTACTGAAGCTTTCTTT
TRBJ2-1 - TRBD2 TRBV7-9 CASSPPSGGGYNEQFF TGTGCCAGCAGCCCCCCGAGCGGGGGGGGCTACAATGAGCAGTTCTTC
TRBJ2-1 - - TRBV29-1 CSVLQNEQFF TGCAGCGTTTTGCAGAATGAGCAGTTCTTC
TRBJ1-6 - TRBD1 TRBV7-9 CASSEGGTGSPLHF TGTGCCAGCAGCGAGGGGGGGACAGGTTCACCCCTCCACTTT
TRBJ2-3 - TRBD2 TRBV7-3 CASSDGGADTQYF TGTGCCAGCTCCGATGGGGGGGCAGATACGCAGTATTTT
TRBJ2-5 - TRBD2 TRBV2 CASSPTSGGAEETQYF TGTGCCAGCAGTCCTACTAGCGGGGGGGCCGAAGAGACCCAGTACTTC
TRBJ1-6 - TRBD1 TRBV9 CASSVGGTENSPLHF TGTGCCAGCAGCGTAGGCGGGACAGAGAATTCACCCCTCCACTTT
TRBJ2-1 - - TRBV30 CAWINRGSEQFF TGTGCCTGGATAAATCGAGGCAGTGAGCAGTTCTTC
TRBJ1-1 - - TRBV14 CASSQHSPTEAFF TGTGCCAGCAGCCAACATTCCCCGACAGAAGCTTTCTTT
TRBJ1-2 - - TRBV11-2 CASSHVTGRAPNYGYTF TGTGCCAGCAGCCATGTGACGGGCAGGGCCCCTAACTATGGCTACACCTTC
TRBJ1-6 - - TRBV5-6 CASSFGGGNSPLHF TGTGCCAGCAGCTTCGGTGGGGGCAATTCACCCCTCCACTTT
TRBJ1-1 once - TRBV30 CAWSTDSNTEAFF TGTGCCTGGAGTACGGACAGTAACACTGAAGCTTTCTTT
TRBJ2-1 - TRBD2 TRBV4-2 CASSQEGGRFF TGTGCCAGCAGCCAAGAGGGGGGGAGGTTCTTC
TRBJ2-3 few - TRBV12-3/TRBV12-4 CASSLGSTDTQYF TGTGCCAGCAGTTTGGGGAGTACAGATACGCAGTATTTT
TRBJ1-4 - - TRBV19 CASSTSQGIREKLFF TGTGCCAGTAGTACCTCTCAGGGGATTCGGGAAAAACTGTTTTTT
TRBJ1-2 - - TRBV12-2 CASRLWAGCYGYTF TGTGCAAGTCGCTTATGGGCAGGGTGCTATGGCTACACCTTC
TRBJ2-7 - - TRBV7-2 CASSLAPSGINYEQYF TGTGCCAGCAGCTTGGCCCCTTCCGGGATTAACTACGAGCAGTACTTC
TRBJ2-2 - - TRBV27 CASSRNTGELFF TGTGCCAGCAGCCGGAACACCGGGGAGCTGTTTTTT
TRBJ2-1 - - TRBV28 CASSTPGPSGFDEQFF TGTGCCAGCAGTACTCCAGGGCCCTCCGGGTTCGATGAGCAGTTCTTC
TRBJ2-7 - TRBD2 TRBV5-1 CASSRTLSGGAYEQYF TGCGCCAGCAGCCGAACTCTTAGCGGGGGAGCCTACGAGCAGTACTTC